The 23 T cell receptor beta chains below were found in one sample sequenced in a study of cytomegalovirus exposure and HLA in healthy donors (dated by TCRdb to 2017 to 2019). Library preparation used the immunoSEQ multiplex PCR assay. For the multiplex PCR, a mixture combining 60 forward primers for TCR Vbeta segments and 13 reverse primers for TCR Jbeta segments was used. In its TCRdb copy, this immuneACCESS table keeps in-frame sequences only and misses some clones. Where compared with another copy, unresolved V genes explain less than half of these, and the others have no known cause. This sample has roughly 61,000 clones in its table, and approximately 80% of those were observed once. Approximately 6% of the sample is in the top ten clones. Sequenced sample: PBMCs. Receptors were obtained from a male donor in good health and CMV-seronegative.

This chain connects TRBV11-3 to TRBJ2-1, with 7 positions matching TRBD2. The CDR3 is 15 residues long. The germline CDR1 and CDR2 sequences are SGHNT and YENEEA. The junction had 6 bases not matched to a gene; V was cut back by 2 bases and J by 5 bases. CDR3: CASSLTPGTNNEQFF. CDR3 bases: TGTGCCAGCAGCTTAACCCCCGGGACTAACAATGAGCAGTTCTTC.

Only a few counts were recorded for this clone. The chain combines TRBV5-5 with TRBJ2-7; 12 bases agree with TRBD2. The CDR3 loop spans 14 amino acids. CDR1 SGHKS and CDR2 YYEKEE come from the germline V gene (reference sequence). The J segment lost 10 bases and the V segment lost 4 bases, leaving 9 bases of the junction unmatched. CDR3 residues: CASSVTSGGREQYF. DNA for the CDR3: TGTGCCAGCAGCGTGACTAGCGGGGGTCGGGAACAGTACTTC.

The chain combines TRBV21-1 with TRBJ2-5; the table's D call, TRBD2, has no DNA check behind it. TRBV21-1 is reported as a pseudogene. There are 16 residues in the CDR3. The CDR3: CASSKEGASGQETQYF. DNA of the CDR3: TGTGCCAGCAGCAAAGAAGGGGCTAGCGGGCAAGAGACCCAGTACTTC.

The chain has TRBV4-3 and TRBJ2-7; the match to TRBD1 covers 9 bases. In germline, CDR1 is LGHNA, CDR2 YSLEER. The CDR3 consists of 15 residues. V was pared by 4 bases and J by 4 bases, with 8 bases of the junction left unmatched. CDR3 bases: TGCGCCAGCAGCCCAAACAGGGGGCTCGGTTACGAGCAGTACTTC. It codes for CASSPNRGLGYEQYF.

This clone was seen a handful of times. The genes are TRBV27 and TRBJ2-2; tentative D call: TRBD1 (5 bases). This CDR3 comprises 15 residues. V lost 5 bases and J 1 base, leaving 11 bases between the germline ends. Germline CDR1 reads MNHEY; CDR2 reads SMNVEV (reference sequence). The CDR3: CASSNDRENTGELFF. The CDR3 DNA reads TGTGCCAGCAGTAACGACAGAGAGAACACCGGGGAGCTGTTTTTT.

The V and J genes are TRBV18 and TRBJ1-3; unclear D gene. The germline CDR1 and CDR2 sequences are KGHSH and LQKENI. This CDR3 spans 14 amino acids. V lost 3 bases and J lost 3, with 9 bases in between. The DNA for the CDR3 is TGTGCCAGCTCACCCCCAGGTGGTGGAAACACCATATATTTT. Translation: CASSPPGGGNTIYF.

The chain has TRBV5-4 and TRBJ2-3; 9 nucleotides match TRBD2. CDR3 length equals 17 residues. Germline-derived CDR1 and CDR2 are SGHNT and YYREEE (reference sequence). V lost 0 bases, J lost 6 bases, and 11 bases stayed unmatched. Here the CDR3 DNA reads TGTGCCAGCAGCTTGGGCGGGGGGGCGGGGGTTATGGATACGCAGTATTTT. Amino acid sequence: CASSLGGGAGVMDTQYF.

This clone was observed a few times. CDR3 sequence: CASSVTGQNTEAFF. CDR3 bases: TGTGCCAGCAGCGTAACGGGACAGAACACTGAAGCTTTCTTT. The V and J genes are TRBV9 and TRBJ1-1; weak D call: TRBD1 (6 bases). Germline V gives CDR1 SGDLS, CDR2 YYNGEE. V lost 1 base and J lost 1, with 8 bases in between. This CDR3 contains 14 residues.

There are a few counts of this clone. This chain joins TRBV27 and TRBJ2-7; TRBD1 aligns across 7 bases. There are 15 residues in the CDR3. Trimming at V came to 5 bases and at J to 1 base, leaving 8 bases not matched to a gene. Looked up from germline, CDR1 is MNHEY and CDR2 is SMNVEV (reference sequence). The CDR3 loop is CASSLTGIPSYEQYF. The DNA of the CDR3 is TGTGCCAGCAGTCTGACAGGGATCCCATCCTACGAGCAGTACTTC.

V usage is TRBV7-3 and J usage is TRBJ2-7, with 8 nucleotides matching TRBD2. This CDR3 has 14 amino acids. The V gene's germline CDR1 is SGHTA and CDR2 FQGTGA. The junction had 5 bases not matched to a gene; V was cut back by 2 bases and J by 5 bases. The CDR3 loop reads CASSLPGGVHEQYF. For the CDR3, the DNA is TGTGCCAGCAGCTTACCGGGGGGGGTCCACGAGCAGTACTTC.

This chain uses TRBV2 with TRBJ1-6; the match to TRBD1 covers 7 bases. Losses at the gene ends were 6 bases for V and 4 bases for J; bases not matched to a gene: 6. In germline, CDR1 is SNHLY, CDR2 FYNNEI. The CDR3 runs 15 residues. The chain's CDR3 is CASSHGQVYNSPLHF. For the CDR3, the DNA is TGTGCCAGCAGCCACGGACAGGTTTATAATTCACCCCTCCACTTT.

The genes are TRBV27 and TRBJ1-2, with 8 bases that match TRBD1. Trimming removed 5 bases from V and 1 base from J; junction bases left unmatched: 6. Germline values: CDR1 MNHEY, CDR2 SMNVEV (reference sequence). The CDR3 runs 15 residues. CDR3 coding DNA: TGTGCCAGCAGTCCCCTTGACAGGGGTAACTATGGCTACACCTTC. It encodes CASSPLDRGNYGYTF.

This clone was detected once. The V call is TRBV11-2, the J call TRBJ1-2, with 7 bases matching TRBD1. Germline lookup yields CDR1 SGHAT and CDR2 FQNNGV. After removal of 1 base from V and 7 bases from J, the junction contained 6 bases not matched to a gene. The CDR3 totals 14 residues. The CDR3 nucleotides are TGTGCCAGCAGCTTAGGAGGATACAGGGGTGGCTACACCTTC. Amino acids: CASSLGGYRGGYTF.

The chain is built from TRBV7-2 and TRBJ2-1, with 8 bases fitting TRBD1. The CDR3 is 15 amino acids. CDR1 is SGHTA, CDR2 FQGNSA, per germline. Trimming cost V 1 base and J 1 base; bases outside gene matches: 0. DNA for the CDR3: TGTGCCAGCAGCTTAGACAGGGGGTCCTACAATGAGCAGTTCTTC. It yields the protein CASSLDRGSYNEQFF.

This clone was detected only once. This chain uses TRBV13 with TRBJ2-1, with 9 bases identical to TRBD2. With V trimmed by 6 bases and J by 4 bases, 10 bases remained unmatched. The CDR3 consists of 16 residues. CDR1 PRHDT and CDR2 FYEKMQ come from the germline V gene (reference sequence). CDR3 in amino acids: CASSSPGGGEYNEQFF. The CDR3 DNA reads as TGTGCCAGCAGTTCCCCCGGCGGGGGGGAATACAATGAGCAGTTCTTC.

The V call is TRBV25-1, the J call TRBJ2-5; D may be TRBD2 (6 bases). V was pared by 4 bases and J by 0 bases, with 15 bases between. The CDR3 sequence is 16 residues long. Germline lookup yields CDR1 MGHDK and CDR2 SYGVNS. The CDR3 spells CASSGDSRPYQETQYF. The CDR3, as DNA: TGTGCCAGCAGTGGGGACTCGAGACCGTACCAAGAGACCCAGTACTTC.

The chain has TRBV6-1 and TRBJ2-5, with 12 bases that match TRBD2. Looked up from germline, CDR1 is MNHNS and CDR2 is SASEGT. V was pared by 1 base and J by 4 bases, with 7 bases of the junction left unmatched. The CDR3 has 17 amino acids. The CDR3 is CASSEGLAGVSGETQYF. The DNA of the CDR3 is TGTGCCAGCAGTGAAGGACTAGCGGGGGTTAGCGGAGAGACCCAGTACTTC.

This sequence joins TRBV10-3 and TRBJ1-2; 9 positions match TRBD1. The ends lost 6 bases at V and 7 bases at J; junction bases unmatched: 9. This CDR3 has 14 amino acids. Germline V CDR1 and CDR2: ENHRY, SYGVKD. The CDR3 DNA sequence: TGTGCCATCAGGGAGCCGGGACAGGGCAGTGGCTACACCTTC. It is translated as CAIREPGQGSGYTF.

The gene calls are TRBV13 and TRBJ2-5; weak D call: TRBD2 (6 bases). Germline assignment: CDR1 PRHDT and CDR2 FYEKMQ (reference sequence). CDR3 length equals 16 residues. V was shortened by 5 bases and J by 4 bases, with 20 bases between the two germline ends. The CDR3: CASSVPLAPAGETQYF. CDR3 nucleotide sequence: TGTGCCAGCAGCGTCCCACTAGCCCCTGCGGGAGAGACCCAGTACTTC.

The CDR3 spells CASSYPPGTGRTEAFF. DNA of the CDR3: TGTGCCAGCAGTTACCCGCCCGGGACAGGGAGGACTGAAGCTTTCTTT. The chain combines TRBV6-6 with TRBJ1-1; 9 nucleotides line up with TRBD1. The germline V gene has CDR1 MNHNY and CDR2 SVGAGI (reference sequence). Losses at the gene ends were 2 bases for V and 5 bases for J; bases not matched to a gene: 9. The CDR3 is 16 residues long.

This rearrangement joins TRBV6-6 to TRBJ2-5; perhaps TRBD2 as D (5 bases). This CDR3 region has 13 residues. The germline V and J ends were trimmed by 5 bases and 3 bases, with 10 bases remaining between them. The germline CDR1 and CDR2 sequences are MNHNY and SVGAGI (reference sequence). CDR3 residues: CASSLDGEETQYF. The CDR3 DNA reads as TGTGCCAGCAGTCTGGACGGGGAAGAGACCCAGTACTTC.

CDR3 in amino acids: CASSLFQIGDTEAFF. The CDR3 DNA is TGTGCCAGCAGCTTATTTCAGATAGGGGACACTGAAGCTTTCTTT. The J gene is TRBJ1-1, the V gene TRBV7-9; D perhaps matches TRBD1 (5 bases). The CDR3 contains 15 residues. The germline CDR1 and CDR2 sequences are SEHNR and FQNEAQ (reference sequence). The V gene lost 2 bases and the J gene lost 3 bases, with 13 bases spanning the gap.

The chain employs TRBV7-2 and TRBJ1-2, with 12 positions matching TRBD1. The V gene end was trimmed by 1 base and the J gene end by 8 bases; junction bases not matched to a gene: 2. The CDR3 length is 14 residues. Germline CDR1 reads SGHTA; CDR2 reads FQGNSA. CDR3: CASSLGGTGGGYTF. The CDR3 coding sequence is TGTGCCAGCAGCTTAGGTGGGACAGGGGGCGGCTACACCTTC.